The T cell receptor beta chain under discussion was sequenced for a study of T cell responses to AZD1222 COVID-19 vaccine. Repertoires were generated with immunoSEQ multiplex PCR, while TCRdb's copy carries only in-frame clones and drops some. The table lists 110,000 or so clones, over 85% of them singletons. CDR3 length: 13 amino acids. Germline V lookup: CDR1 SNHLY, CDR2 FYNNEI. Trimming shortened V by 7 bases and J by 0 bases, and 9 bases separated the two germline ends. The sequence was obtained from an adult in good health. The gene calls are TRBV2 and TRBJ1-1, with D possibly matching TRBD1 (5 bases). The source material was peripheral blood, sampled on day 0 of MenACWY control vaccination. The CDR3 sequence: CASMGPLNTEAFF. The CDR3 bases are TGTGCCAGCATGGGGCCCCTGAACACTGAAGCTTTCTTT.